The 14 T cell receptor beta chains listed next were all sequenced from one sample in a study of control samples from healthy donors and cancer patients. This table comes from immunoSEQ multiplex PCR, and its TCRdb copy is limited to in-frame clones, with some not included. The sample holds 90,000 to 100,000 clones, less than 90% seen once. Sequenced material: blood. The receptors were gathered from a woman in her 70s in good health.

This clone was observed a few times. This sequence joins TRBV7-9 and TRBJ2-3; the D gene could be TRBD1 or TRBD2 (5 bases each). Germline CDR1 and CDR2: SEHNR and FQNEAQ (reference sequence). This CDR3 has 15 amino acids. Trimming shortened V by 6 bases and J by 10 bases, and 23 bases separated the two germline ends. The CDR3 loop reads CASSRSGPSGGAQYF. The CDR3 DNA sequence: TGTGCCAGCAGTCGGTCCGGGCCCTCTGGGGGAGCGCAGTATTTT.

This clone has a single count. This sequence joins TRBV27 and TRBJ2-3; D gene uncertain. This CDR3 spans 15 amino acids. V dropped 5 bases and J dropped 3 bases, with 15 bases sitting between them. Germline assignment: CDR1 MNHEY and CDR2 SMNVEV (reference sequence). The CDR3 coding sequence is TGTGCCAGCAGTGCCTTCGCGGTAGGAACAGATACGCAGTATTTT. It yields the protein CASSAFAVGTDTQYF.

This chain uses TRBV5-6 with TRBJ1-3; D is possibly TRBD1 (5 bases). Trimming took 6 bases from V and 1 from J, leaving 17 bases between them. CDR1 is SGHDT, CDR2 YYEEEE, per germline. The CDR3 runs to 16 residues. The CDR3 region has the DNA TGTGCCAGCACACACCAGGGTATTCCATCTGGAAACACCATATATTTT. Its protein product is CASTHQGIPSGNTIYF.

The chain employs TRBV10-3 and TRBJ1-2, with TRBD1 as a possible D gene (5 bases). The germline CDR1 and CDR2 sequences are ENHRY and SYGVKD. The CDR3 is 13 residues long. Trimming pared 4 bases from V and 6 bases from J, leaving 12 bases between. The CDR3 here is CAISGVGGDGYTF. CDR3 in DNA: TGTGCCATCAGTGGGGTCGGAGGGGATGGCTACACCTTC.

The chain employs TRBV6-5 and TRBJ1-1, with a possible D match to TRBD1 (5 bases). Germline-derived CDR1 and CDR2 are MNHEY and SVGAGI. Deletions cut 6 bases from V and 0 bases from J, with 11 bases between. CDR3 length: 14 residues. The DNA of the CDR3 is TGTGCCAGCAGCCGCCCGGGACTGAACACTGAAGCTTTCTTT. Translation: CASSRPGLNTEAFF.

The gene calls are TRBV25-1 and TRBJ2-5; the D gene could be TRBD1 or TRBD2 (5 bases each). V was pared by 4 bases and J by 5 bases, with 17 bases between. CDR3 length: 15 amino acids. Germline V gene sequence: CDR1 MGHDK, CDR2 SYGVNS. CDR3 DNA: TGTGCCAGCAGTGGCTCCGGGACCAAGGGGGAGACCCAGTACTTC. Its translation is CASSGSGTKGETQYF.

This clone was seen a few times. CDR3 nucleotide sequence: TGTGCCAGCAGACCCGGGACAGGGCCCTACGAGCAGTACTTC. The encoded protein is CASRPGTGPYEQYF. This chain links TRBV6-5 with TRBJ2-7; the match to TRBD1 covers 9 bases. J was trimmed by 2 bases and V by 6 bases; bases with no gene match: 5. Per germline, CDR1 MNHEY and CDR2 SVGAGI. CDR3 length equals 14 residues.

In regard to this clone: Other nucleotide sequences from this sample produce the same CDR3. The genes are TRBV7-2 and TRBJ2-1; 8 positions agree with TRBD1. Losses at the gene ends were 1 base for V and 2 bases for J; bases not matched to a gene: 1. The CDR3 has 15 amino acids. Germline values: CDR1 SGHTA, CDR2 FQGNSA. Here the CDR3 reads CASSLGTGPYNEQFF. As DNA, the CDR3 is TGTGCCAGCAGCTTAGGGACAGGGCCCTACAATGAGCAGTTCTTC. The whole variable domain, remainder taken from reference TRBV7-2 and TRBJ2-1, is GAGVSQSPSNKVTEKGKDVELRCDPISGHTALYWYRQSLGQGLEFLIYFQGNSAPDKSGLPSDRFSAERTGGSVSTLTIQRTQQEDSAVYLCASSLGTGPYNEQFFGPGTRLTVL.

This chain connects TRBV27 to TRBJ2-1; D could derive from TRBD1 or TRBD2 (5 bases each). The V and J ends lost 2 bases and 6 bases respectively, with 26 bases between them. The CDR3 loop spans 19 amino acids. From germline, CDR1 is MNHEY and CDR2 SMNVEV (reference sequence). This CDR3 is CASSLNLGGNGGRGNEQFF. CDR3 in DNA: TGTGCCAGCAGTTTAAATTTAGGTGGAAACGGAGGTAGGGGCAATGAGCAGTTCTTC.

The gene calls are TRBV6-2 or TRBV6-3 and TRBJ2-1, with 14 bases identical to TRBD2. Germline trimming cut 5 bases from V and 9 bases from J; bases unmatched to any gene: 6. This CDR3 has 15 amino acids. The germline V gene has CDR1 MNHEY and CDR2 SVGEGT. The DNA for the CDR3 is TGTGCCAGCAGTGGGACTAGCGGGAGAAGAGGTGAGCAGTTCTTC. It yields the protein CASSGTSGRRGEQFF.

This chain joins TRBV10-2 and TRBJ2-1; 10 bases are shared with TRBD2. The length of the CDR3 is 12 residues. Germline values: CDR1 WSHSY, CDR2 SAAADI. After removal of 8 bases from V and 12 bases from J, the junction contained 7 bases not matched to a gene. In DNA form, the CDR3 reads TGCGCCAGCTCTAGCGGGAGCGGTGGGCAGTTCTTC. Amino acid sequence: CASSSGSGGQFF.

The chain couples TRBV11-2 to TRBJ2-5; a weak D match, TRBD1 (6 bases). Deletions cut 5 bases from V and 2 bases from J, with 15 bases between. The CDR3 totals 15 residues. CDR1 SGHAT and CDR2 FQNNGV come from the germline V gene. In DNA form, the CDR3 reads TGTGCCAGCAGCCCGGGACAAGTTACGCAAGAGACCCAGTACTTC. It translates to CASSPGQVTQETQYF.

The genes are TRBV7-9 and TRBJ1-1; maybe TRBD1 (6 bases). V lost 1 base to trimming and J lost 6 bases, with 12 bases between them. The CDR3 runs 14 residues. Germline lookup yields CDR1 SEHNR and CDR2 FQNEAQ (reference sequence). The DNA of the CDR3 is TGTGCCAGCAGCTTAGATGCCCAGGGGCCTGAAGCTTTCTTT. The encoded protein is CASSLDAQGPEAFF. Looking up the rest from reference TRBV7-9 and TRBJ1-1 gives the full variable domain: DTGVSQNPRHKITKRGQNVTFRCDPISEHNRLYWYRQTLGQGPEFLTYFQNEAQLEKSRLLSDRFSAERPKGSFSTLEIQRTEQGDSAMYLCASSLDAQGPEAFFGQGTRLTVV.

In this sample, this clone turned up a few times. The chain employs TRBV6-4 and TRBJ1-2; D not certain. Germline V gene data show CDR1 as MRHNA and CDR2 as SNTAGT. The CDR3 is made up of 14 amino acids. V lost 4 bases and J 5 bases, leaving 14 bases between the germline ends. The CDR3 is CASSATARSYGYTF. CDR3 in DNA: TGTGCCAGCAGTGCTACAGCACGCTCTTATGGCTACACCTTC.